The rows below give T cell receptor beta chains drawn from one sample of a study of cytomegalovirus exposure and HLA in healthy donors. Measured with immunoSEQ multiplex PCR; TCRdb has only the in-frame clones, and not every one. Here the sample spans 150,000 to 200,000 clones, 55% to 65% being singletons. Sequencing was carried out using PBMCs. The receptors were gathered from a middle-aged man in good health and CMV-seronegative. CDR3s include the opening cysteine and the closing phenylalanine or tryptophan. D genes are given only for firm matches. The listing skips clone size in some rows; elsewhere it reads once, few, many or a size class.

size: .
D: .
V: TRBV5-1
J: TRBJ2-7
CDR3: CASRDFYEQYF
DNA: TGCGCCAGCAGAGACTTCTACGAGCAGTACTTC

size: .
D: TRBD1
V: TRBV5-1
J: TRBJ2-7
CDR3: CASSLTTGVGEQYF
DNA: TGCGCCAGCAGCTTAACCACAGGGGTCGGCGAGCAGTACTTC

size: few
D: TRBD1
V: TRBV25-1
J: TRBJ1-2
CDR3: CASTIGQGLGYTF
DNA: TGTGCCAGCACCATAGGACAGGGTTTGGGCTACACCTTC

size: few
D: .
V: TRBV29-1
J: TRBJ1-2
CDR3: CSVAGQGNYGYTF
DNA: TGCAGCGTTGCTGGGCAGGGGAACTATGGCTACACCTTC

size: few
D: TRBD1
V: TRBV29-1
J: TRBJ1-1
CDR3: CSVPGQPNTEAFF
DNA: TGCAGCGTCCCGGGACAGCCGAACACTGAAGCTTTCTTT

size: few
D: TRBD1
V: TRBV6-5
J: TRBJ2-7
CDR3: CASSRTGRVYEQYF
DNA: TGTGCCAGCAGCCGGACAGGGAGAGTCTACGAGCAGTACTTC

size: .
D: TRBD2
V: TRBV7-6
J: TRBJ2-1
CDR3: CASSREEINEQFF
DNA: TGTGCCAGCTCGCGGGAGGAGATCAATGAGCAGTTCTTC

size: .
D: TRBD1
V: TRBV7-6
J: TRBJ2-1
CDR3: CASSLRGPAASSYNEQFF
DNA: TGTGCCAGCAGCCTCAGGGGGCCAGCGGCAAGCTCCTACAATGAGCAGTTCTTC

size: .
D: .
V: TRBV11-2
J: TRBJ1-6
CDR3: CASSLVSDNSPLHF
DNA: TGTGCCAGCAGCTTAGTGTCGGATAATTCACCCCTCCACTTT

size: .
D: .
V: TRBV4-2
J: TRBJ1-5
CDR3: CASSPNYGQLDTSNQPQHF
DNA: TGTGCCAGCAGCCCAAACTATGGACAGCTCGATACAAGCAATCAGCCCCAGCATTTT

size: .
D: .
V: TRBV5-4
J: TRBJ1-4
CDR3: CASSRDLGANEKLFF
DNA: TGTGCCAGCAGCAGGGACTTGGGGGCTAATGAAAAACTGTTTTTT

size: many
D: .
V: TRBV5-1
J: TRBJ1-1
CDR3: CASSSYRMNTEAFF
DNA: TGCGCCAGCAGCTCCTACAGGATGAACACTGAAGCTTTCTTT

size: .
D: .
V: TRBV5-1
J: TRBJ2-7
CDR3: CATSPGLVSYEQYF
DNA: TGCGCCACCTCTCCGGGACTCGTTAGCTACGAGCAGTACTTC

size: few
D: TRBD1
V: TRBV29-1
J: TRBJ2-2
CDR3: CSVEGRPGTGGTGELFF
DNA: TGCAGCGTTGAAGGGAGGCCCGGGACAGGGGGGACCGGGGAGCTGTTTTTT